This T cell receptor (beta chain) was observed in a study of T cell changes during pregnancy in multiple sclerosis. CDR3 length: 12 amino acids. CDR1 and CDR2 from the germline V gene are WSHSY and SAAADI. Between the trimmed V and J ends, which lost 6 bases and 7 bases, there was a span of 12 bases. TCRdb's table, derived via immunoSEQ multiplex PCR, lists solely in-frame clones and lacks some. Here the sample spans more than 55,000 clones, 75% to 90% being singletons. This chain uses TRBV10-2 with TRBJ1-1; D perhaps matches TRBD1 (6 bases). The sample was CD4+ T cells from peripheral blood mononuclear cells, taken in the third trimester of pregnancy. This TCR derives from a female donor with multiple sclerosis, enrolled in a pregnancy study. Written as DNA, the CDR3 is TGCGCCAGCAGCATACCACAGGGTGAAGCTTTCTTT. Its protein product is CASSIPQGEAFF.